This T cell receptor (beta chain) was recovered during a study of cytomegalovirus exposure and HLA in healthy donors. The PCR ran on 60 Vbeta and 13 Jbeta primers. The data were produced by immunoSEQ multiplex PCR, yet TCRdb's version contains in-frame clones alone and is incomplete. Its clone listing holds tens of thousands of clones. V shed 3 bases and J shed 6 bases, with 15 bases lying between them. Germline V gives CDR1 MRHNA, CDR2 SNTAGT. The CDR3 is 15 residues long. This clone shows up as medium-sized by frequency. Sequenced input: PBMCs. The rearrangement uses TRBV6-4 and TRBJ2-1; a possible D gene is TRBD2 (6 bases). This TCR derives from a man aged 25 to 40 in good health and CMV-seropositive. The DNA of the CDR3 is TGTGCCAGCAGTGATCGGGGGAGTGAGGGCAATGAGCAGTTCTTC. Protein sequence: CASSDRGSEGNEQFF.